This T cell receptor beta chain appears in the sequencing data of a study of STAT3 mutations in large granular lymphocyte leukemia. Across the study: Among longitudinally sequenced T-LGLL patients, roughly half had canonical activating STAT3 mutations detected. Study-wide points: Variable sampling intervals and differing treatment regimens complicated linking therapy response to TCR clonal burden changes. Every T-LGLL patient had at least one immunodominant TCRbeta clonotype.

This clone was recorded a few times. Antigen: not known. The V end was cut by 3 bases, the J end by 9 bases, with 15 bases between. Germline V gene data show CDR1 as MGHRA and CDR2 as YSYEKL. The CDR3 is 14 residues long. Libraries were prepared by immunoSEQ multiplex PCR; TCRdb keeps only in-frame clonotypes and omits some of them. The table has around 4,000 clones, 82% seen once. Material for sequencing was peripheral blood mononuclear cells. This TCR was sampled from a boy aged 5-17 years with T-cell large granular lymphocyte leukemia. Some clones in this sample may be carry-over from other donors' samples. J is TRBJ2-1 and V is TRBV4-1, with unresolved D. The CDR3 spells CASSHLNLESEQFF. CDR3 DNA: TGCGCCAGCAGCCACCTGAATCTAGAGTCTGAGCAGTTCTTC.